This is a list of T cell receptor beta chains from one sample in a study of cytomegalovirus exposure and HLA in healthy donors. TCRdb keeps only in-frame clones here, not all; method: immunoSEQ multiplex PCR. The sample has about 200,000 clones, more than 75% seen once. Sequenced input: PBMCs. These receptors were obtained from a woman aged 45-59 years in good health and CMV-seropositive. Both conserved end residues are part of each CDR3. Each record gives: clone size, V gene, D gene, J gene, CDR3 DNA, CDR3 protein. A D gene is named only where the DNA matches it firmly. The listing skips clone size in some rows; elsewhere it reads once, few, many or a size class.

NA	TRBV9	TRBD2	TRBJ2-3	TGTGCCAGCAGCCCCGGGACTAGCGGGACCACAGATACGCAGTATTTT	CASSPGTSGTTDTQYF
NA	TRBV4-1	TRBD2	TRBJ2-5	TGCGCCAGCAGCCAAGATCGAGGCGTTAGCGGGAGTGGGACCCAGTACTTC	CASSQDRGVSGSGTQYF
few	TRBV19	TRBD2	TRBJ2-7	TGTGCCAGTAGTAGCGGGGGCTACGAGCAGTACTTC	CASSSGGYEQYF
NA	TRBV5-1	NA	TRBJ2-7	TGCGCCAGCAGCCTACAAGGGGGTTCGGGTGAGCAGTACTTC	CASSLQGGSGEQYF
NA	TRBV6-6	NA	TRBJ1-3	TGTGCCAGCAGAGACGGACAGCTCTCTGGAAACACCATATATTTT	CASRDGQLSGNTIYF
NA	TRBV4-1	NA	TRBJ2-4	TGCGCCAGCAGCCAAGAAGGACTTTCGAACAGTCAGTACTTC	CASSQEGLSNSQYF
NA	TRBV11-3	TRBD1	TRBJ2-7	TGTGCCAGCAGCTTGACAGGGAATAACGAGCAGTACTTC	CASSLTGNNEQYF
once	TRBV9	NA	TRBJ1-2	TGTGCCAGCAGCGCCTTTGAGACAGGTGGCTACACCTTC	CASSAFETGGYTF
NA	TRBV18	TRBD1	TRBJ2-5	TGTGCCAGCTCACCCAGGACAGGGGGAGGGCAAGAGACCCAGTACTTC	CASSPRTGGGQETQYF
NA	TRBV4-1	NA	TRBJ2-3	TGCGCCAGCAGAGGAGGGAGGGGGTTTGGCACAGATACGCAGTATTTT	CASRGGRGFGTDTQYF
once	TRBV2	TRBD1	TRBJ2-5	TGTGCCAGCAGTCGGACAGGGGGCACCCAGTACTTC	CASSRTGGTQYF
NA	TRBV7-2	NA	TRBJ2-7	TGTGCCAGCAGCAGAGGCTTCTGGTGGGAAGGGGACGAGCAGTACTTC	CASSRGFWWEGDEQYF
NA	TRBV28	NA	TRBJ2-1	TGTGCCAGCAGTTTATGGTCGGGGAATGAGCAGTTCTTC	CASSLWSGNEQFF
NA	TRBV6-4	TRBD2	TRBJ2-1	TGTGCCAGCAGTGACTCAGCGGGGGGCTACAATGAGCAGTTCTTC	CASSDSAGGYNEQFF
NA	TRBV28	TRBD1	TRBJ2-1	TGTGCCAGCAGTCCTTCCGGGACAGGGGGCTACAATGAGCAGTTCTTC	CASSPSGTGGYNEQFF
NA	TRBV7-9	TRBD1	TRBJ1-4	TGTGCCAGCAGCTTAGCAGGGGGCGGTGAAAAACTGTTTTTT	CASSLAGGGEKLFF
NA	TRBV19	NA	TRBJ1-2	TGTGCCAGTACCGAACCTGGGGCTCGCTATGGCTACACCTTC	CASTEPGARYGYTF
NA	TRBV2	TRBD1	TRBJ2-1	TGTGCCAGCATTAACCATACCGACAGGGACTACAATGAGCAGTTCTTC	CASINHTDRDYNEQFF
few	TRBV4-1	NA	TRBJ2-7	TGCGCCAGCAGCTCCCCCGGGGGACTCTATGGTGACGAGCAGTACTTC	CASSSPGGLYGDEQYF
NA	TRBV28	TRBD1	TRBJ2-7	TGTGCCAGCAGCCGACAGGGGGCGATGAACTACGAGCAGTACTTC	CASSRQGAMNYEQYF
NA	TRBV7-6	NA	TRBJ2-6	TGTGCCCTGTGCCCGAGGAGTGGGGCCAACGGCCTGACTTTC	CALCPRSGANGLTF
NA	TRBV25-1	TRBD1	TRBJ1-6	TGTGCCAGCGCCCAAACAGGGGAGAATTCACCCCTCCACTTT	CASAQTGENSPLHF
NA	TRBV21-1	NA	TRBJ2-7	TGTGCCAGCAGCAAAGCTTTGGCAGGCGAGCAGTACTTC	CASSKALAGEQYF
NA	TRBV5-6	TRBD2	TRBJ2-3	TGTGCCAGCAGCTTGTGGACCGGGACTAGACAGTATTTT	CASSLWTGTRQYF
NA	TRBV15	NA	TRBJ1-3	TGTGCCACCAGCAGAGATCGAGACAGGTGGTCTGGAAACACCATATATTTT	CATSRDRDRWSGNTIYF
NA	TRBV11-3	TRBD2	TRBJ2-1	TGTGCCAGCAGCTTATGGGGGACTAGCTCCAATGAGCAGTTCTTC	CASSLWGTSSNEQFF
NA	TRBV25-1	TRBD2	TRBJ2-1	TGTGCCAGCAGTATGCGGGAGGGCCTGTACAATGAGCAGTTCTTC	CASSMREGLYNEQFF
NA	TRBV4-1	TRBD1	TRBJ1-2	TGCGCCAGCAGCCCCCGACAGGGACAAGGCTACACCTTC	CASSPRQGQGYTF
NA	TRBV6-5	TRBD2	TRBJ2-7	TGTGCCGCCCGGCCTAGCGGGAGGCCCGAGCAGTACTTC	CAARPSGRPEQYF